The rows below give T cell receptor beta chains drawn from one sample of a study of OX40 agonist ivuxolimab in advanced cancers. The protocol was immunoSEQ multiplex PCR, while the TCRdb copy is restricted to in-frame clones and leaves out a portion. The data hold some 37,000 clones, with 82% observed a single time. The specimen comprised CD4+ or CD8+ T cells sorted from blood, sampled in a trial of the OX40 agonist ivuxolimab. Receptors were obtained from an adult with an advanced solid tumor such as melanoma, head and neck, liver or kidney cancer. Each CDR3 is given with its conserved first and last residue. D genes are given only for firm matches. Size values are once, few and many counts, or a class for expanded clones, and some rows have none.

j_call v_call d_call clone_size cdr3_aa cdr3_nt
TRBJ1-1 TRBV7-3 - - CASSTQVGGTEAFF TGTGCCAGCAGCACCCAGGTGGGGGGGACTGAAGCTTTCTTT
TRBJ2-6 TRBV19 - - CASSILRGGDFSPSGANVLTF TGTGCCAGTAGTATTTTAAGAGGGGGGGACTTCTCACCCTCTGGGGCCAACGTCCTGACTTTC
TRBJ2-7 TRBV6-6 TRBD1 - CASSYLGGQGAYEQYF TGTGCCAGCAGTTACTTGGGGGGACAGGGAGCCTACGAGCAGTACTTC
TRBJ2-4 TRBV4-3 - - CASSPGRYGNIQYF TGCGCCAGCAGCCCAGGACGGTACGGAAACATTCAGTACTTC
TRBJ2-6 TRBV6-5 - - CASSYVGTGANVLTF TGTGCCAGCAGCTACGTGGGCACCGGGGCCAACGTCCTGACTTTC
TRBJ1-2 TRBV30 - once CAWSVLRDGGYTF TGTGCCTGGAGTGTACTCAGGGACGGCGGCTACACCTTC
TRBJ1-2 TRBV6-1 - few CASSEEANRGYTF TGTGCCAGCAGTGAAGAGGCCAATCGGGGCTACACCTTC
TRBJ1-4 TRBV7-8 - - CASSLYGGGEKLFF TGTGCCAGCAGCTTATACGGGGGCGGGGAAAAACTGTTTTTT
TRBJ1-3 TRBV7-6 - - CASSFLPEGLGNTIYF TGTGCCAGCAGCTTCCTCCCAGAGGGGCTAGGAAACACCATATATTTT
TRBJ2-7 TRBV7-2 TRBD1 few CASSLRAGGLYEQYF TGTGCCAGCAGCTTACGGGCAGGGGGCCTCTACGAGCAGTACTTC
TRBJ2-3 TRBV13 TRBD1 - CASSTGQAPADTQYF TGTGCCAGCAGCACGGGACAGGCCCCGGCAGATACGCAGTATTTT
TRBJ2-3 TRBV5-4 TRBD2 - CASSLTSGGVPTDTQYF TGTGCCAGCAGCTTGACTAGCGGGGGGGTTCCCACAGATACGCAGTATTTT
TRBJ2-7 TRBV12-5 TRBD2 - CASGFGLAGGYEQYF TGTGCTAGTGGTTTCGGACTAGCGGGGGGATACGAGCAGTACTTC
TRBJ2-7 TRBV4-3 TRBD2 - CASSSGLAGDEQYF TGCGCCAGCAGCTCGGGACTAGCGGGGGACGAGCAGTACTTC
TRBJ1-2 TRBV19 TRBD1 few CASRSHSSKGQRYGYTF TGTGCCAGTAGAAGCCACAGTAGCAAGGGACAGCGCTATGGCTACACCTTC
TRBJ2-3 TRBV2 - once CATKPGTATDTQYF TGTGCCACCAAACCGGGGACCGCAACAGATACGCAGTATTTT
TRBJ1-5 TRBV6-6 - - CASQGPVDSNQPQHF TGTGCCAGCCAAGGCCCAGTTGATAGCAATCAGCCCCAGCATTTT
TRBJ1-1 TRBV28 TRBD1 - CASSERQGSTEAFF TGTGCCAGCAGCGAGAGACAGGGCTCGACTGAAGCTTTCTTT
TRBJ1-3 TRBV15 TRBD1 - CATDGQGVAGNTIYF TGTGCCACGGATGGACAGGGCGTAGCAGGAAACACCATATATTTT
TRBJ2-5 TRBV6-5 - - CASSYSRGGETQYF TGTGCCAGCAGTTACTCTCGGGGCGGCGAGACCCAGTACTTC
TRBJ1-6 TRBV7-8 TRBD1 - CASSRPGQGNSPLHF TGTGCCAGCAGCCGACCGGGACAGGGTAATTCACCCCTCCACTTT
TRBJ1-4 TRBV27 - - CASMARYATNEKLFF TGTGCCAGCATGGCCCGATACGCAACTAATGAAAAACTGTTTTTT
TRBJ1-1 TRBV7-9 - few CASSLGAGAGTEAFF TGTGCCAGCAGCTTAGGCGCCGGGGCAGGGACTGAAGCTTTCTTT
TRBJ2-3 TRBV7-9 TRBD1 - CASRTRTGASTDTQYF TGTGCCAGCAGAACCAGGACAGGCGCCTCCACAGATACGCAGTATTTT
TRBJ2-5 TRBV2 TRBD2 - CASSVAWSGGETQYF TGTGCCAGCAGTGTCGCCTGGAGCGGGGGTGAGACCCAGTACTTC
TRBJ1-6 TRBV19 TRBD1 - CASGGGQGKSPLHF TGTGCCAGCGGGGGGGGACAGGGGAAATCACCCCTCCACTTT
TRBJ2-4 TRBV4-1 TRBD2 - CASSQDPAGPSLAKNIQYF TGCGCCAGCAGCCAAGATCCAGCGGGGCCCTCTTTAGCCAAAAACATTCAGTACTTC
TRBJ2-5 TRBV5-1 - - CASSLVFRGAQETQYF TGCGCCAGCAGCTTGGTCTTTCGGGGGGCCCAAGAGACCCAGTACTTC
TRBJ2-7 TRBV7-2 - - CASTEGLSGGYEQYF TGTGCCAGTACTGAGGGGTTGTCTGGCGGGTACGAGCAGTACTTC
TRBJ2-3 TRBV4-3 - - CASSQDLLSSRTDTQYF TGCGCCAGCAGCCAAGATCTCCTTTCCAGTCGCACAGATACGCAGTATTTT
TRBJ2-7 TRBV6-1 - few CASSPRSLLGYEQYF TGTGCCAGCAGTCCTCGATCCCTCCTAGGCTACGAGCAGTACTTC
TRBJ1-1 TRBV6-1 - - CASSPYTEAFF TGTGCCAGCAGTCCCTACACTGAAGCTTTCTTT
TRBJ2-2 TRBV7-2 - - CASRGPGITGELFF TGTGCCAGCAGGGGCCCGGGAATTACCGGGGAGCTGTTTTTT
TRBJ2-3 TRBV7-2 TRBD2 - CASSLGVAGAARDTQYF TGTGCCAGCAGCTTAGGGGTAGCGGGGGCTGCTAGAGATACGCAGTATTTT
TRBJ1-2 TRBV29-1 - - CSVDSQARNYGYTF TGCAGCGTTGATTCGCAGGCGAGGAACTATGGCTACACCTTC